Following are 24 T cell receptor beta chains from one sample sequenced in a study of T cells in Graves' hyperthyroidism and ophthalmopathy. TCR beta CDR3 region amplification was performed from RNA transcripts. The study used the HTBI primer set for a first-round RT-PCR of the TCR CDR3. TCRdb processed the multiplex PCR reads anew with MiXCR; each CDR3 protein has one entry. This table has 500,000 to 600,000 distinct CDR3 sequences, just over 45% appearing once. Sequenced sample: peripheral blood or thyroid tissue (not recorded which). Receptors originate from an adult woman with Graves' disease, either hyperthyroidism or ophthalmopathy (not recorded which).

The table lists this clonotype with many counts. The J gene is TRBJ2-5, the V gene TRBV5-1, with 7 bases aligning to TRBD1. The CDR3 covers 17 residues. V trimming: 1 base; J trimming: 2 bases; junction bases outside the gene matches: 11. Germline V gene sequence: CDR1 SGHRS, CDR2 YFSETQ. This CDR3 is CASSLWPGTVRQETQYF. CDR3 nucleotides: TGCGCCAGCAGCTTGTGGCCCGGGACAGTCCGACAAGAGACCCAGTACTTC. Based on the CDR3 plus reference TRBV5-1 and TRBJ2-5, the full variable domain is KAGVTQTPRYLIKTRGQQVTLSCSPISGHRSVSWYQQTPGQGLQFLFEYFSETQRNKGNFPGRFSGRQFSNSRSEMNVSTLELGDSALYLCASSLWPGTVRQETQYFGPGTRLLVL.

The chain links TRBV24-1 to TRBJ2-5; 7 bases align to TRBD1. Germline V gene sequence: CDR1 KGHDR, CDR2 SFDVKD. The CDR3 consists of 15 residues. V shed 6 bases and J 3 bases; nucleotides not matched to a gene: 9. CDR3 coding DNA: TGTGCCACCAGTTCCACGACAGGGAAAAAAGAGACCCAGTACTTC. This gives the protein CATSSTTGKKETQYF.

The chain couples TRBV2 to TRBJ2-7, with D perhaps TRBD1 or TRBD2 (5 bases each). CDR3 size: 17 residues. V lost 6 bases and J 1 base, leaving 22 bases between the germline ends. The germline CDR1 and CDR2 sequences are SNHLY and FYNNEI. CDR3 coding DNA: TGTGCCAGCAGCCTCCTTCGGGGCCGGGACGGGTCCTACGAGCAGTACTTC. This encodes CASSLLRGRDGSYEQYF. Based on the CDR3 plus reference TRBV2 and TRBJ2-7, the full variable domain is EPEVTQTPSHQVTQMGQEVILRCVPISNHLYFYWYRQILGQKVEFLVSFYNNEISEKSEIFDDQFSVERPDGSNFTLKIRSTKLEDSAMYFCASSLLRGRDGSYEQYFGPGTRLTVT.

The chain is built from TRBV28 and TRBJ1-1, with D unclear. The CDR3 has 13 amino acids. Germline-derived CDR1 and CDR2 are MDHEN and SYDVKM. The V end was cut by 4 bases, the J end by 1 base, with 7 bases between. CDR3 sequence: CASSSRWNTEAFF. For the CDR3, the DNA is TGTGCCAGCAGTTCAAGATGGAACACTGAAGCTTTCTTT.

This clonotype was recorded at least ten times. V is TRBV20-1 and J is TRBJ2-2; D possibly corresponds to TRBD2 (5 bases). The CDR3 spans 14 residues. Germline V lookup: CDR1 DFQATT, CDR2 SNEGSKA (reference sequence). Trimming left V 6 bases short and J 6 bases short, with 17 bases between. The CDR3: CSAPRVRGAGELFF. The DNA of the CDR3 is TGCAGTGCACCCCGGGTTCGGGGAGCCGGGGAGCTGTTTTTT.

The J gene is TRBJ2-2, the V gene TRBV5-1; D may match TRBD1 or TRBD2 (5 bases each). The V gene lost 4 bases and the J gene lost 7 bases, with 20 bases spanning the gap. Germline V lookup: CDR1 SGHRS, CDR2 YFSETQ. This CDR3 is 16 amino acids long. The CDR3 loop reads CASSQPGLGAYGELFF. In nucleotides, the CDR3 is TGCGCCAGCAGCCAGCCGGGGCTTGGGGCGTACGGGGAGCTGTTTTTT.

This clonotype showed up many times. The rearrangement uses TRBV28 and TRBJ1-3; no reliable D call. The CDR3 totals 14 residues. Trimming took 5 bases from V and 3 from J, leaving 11 bases between them. The V gene's germline CDR1 is MDHEN and CDR2 SYDVKM. This CDR3 reads CASSVPLSGNTIYF. The DNA for the CDR3 is TGTGCCAGCAGTGTACCTCTAAGTGGAAACACCATATATTTT. Drawing the rest from reference TRBV28 and TRBJ1-3, the complete variable domain is DVKVTQSSRYLVKRTGEKVFLECVQDMDHENMFWYRQDPGLGLRLIYFSYDVKMKEKGDIPEGYSVSREKKERFSLILESASTNQTSMYLCASSVPLSGNTIYFGEGSWLTVV.

This rearrangement joins TRBV7-9 to TRBJ1-5, with 7 bases lining up with TRBD1. The CDR3 consists of 14 residues. V gave up 4 bases and J gave up 11 bases; unmatched junction bases: 11. Germline V CDR1 and CDR2: SEHNR, FQNEAQ (reference sequence). The CDR3 loop is CASSWDSFQETQHF. CDR3 DNA sequence: TGTGCCAGCAGCTGGGACAGTTTTCAAGAGACCCAGCATTTT.

On this clonotype itself: It is likely a read error, because the conserved phenylalanine at the end of the CDR3 is missing. The limits of the CDR3 on the DNA are not certain, so only TCRdb's listed CDR3 is given. The chain uses TRBV10-3 and TRBJ2-6; TRBD2, the D gene given by the table, was not confirmed from the DNA. The CDR3 length equals 8 residues, ends included. Germline V lookup: CDR1 ENHRY, CDR2 SYGVKD. The CDR3 here is CARPPLNT.

The sample holds many counts of this clonotype. The chain uses TRBV2 and TRBJ1-3; D gene unclear. Germline loops: CDR1 SNHLY, CDR2 FYNNEI. V lost 5 bases, J lost 4 bases, and 9 bases lay in between. The CDR3 is 13 residues long. The CDR3 DNA reads as TGTGCCAGCAGTTCGGGTTTCGGAAACACCATATATTTT. This sequence encodes CASSSGFGNTIYF.

There are many counts of this clonotype. The rearrangement links TRBV20-1 to TRBJ2-7; 8 bases match TRBD1. The CDR3 totals 15 residues. The germline V gene has CDR1 DFQATT and CDR2 SNEGSKA (reference sequence). The J segment lost 2 bases and the V segment lost 0 bases, leaving 6 bases of the junction unmatched. The CDR3 here is CSARDPTGATYEQYF. The DNA of the CDR3 is TGCAGTGCTAGAGATCCGACAGGGGCAACCTACGAGCAGTACTTC.

This clonotype was seen repeatedly, ten times or more. The chain couples TRBV9 to TRBJ2-2; D is undetermined. Per the germline V gene, CDR1 is SGDLS and CDR2 is YYNGEE. Trimming stripped 0 bases from V and 3 bases from J, with 3 bases between. CDR3 length equals 13 residues. The CDR3 region is CASSVVHTGELFF. In DNA form, the CDR3 reads TGTGCCAGCAGCGTAGTGCACACCGGGGAGCTGTTTTTT.

There are many counts of this clonotype. The gene calls are TRBV5-1 and TRBJ1-1, with D unclear. Germline CDR1 SGHRS, CDR2 YFSETQ. CDR3 length: 14 amino acids. Trimming shortened V by 0 bases and J by 1 base, and 7 bases separated the two germline ends. CDR3 sequence: CASSLVPANTEAFF. The CDR3 DNA is TGCGCCAGCAGCTTGGTACCAGCGAACACTGAAGCTTTCTTT.

This chain links TRBV10-1 with TRBJ2-2, with D unresolved. Trimming took 0 bases from V and 4 from J, leaving 3 bases between them. The V gene's germline CDR1 is WNHNN and CDR2 SYGVQD (reference sequence). The CDR3 loop spans 13 amino acids. CDR3 sequence reads: CASSESITGELFF. The CDR3 DNA follows: TGCGCCAGCAGTGAGTCGATCACCGGGGAGCTGTTTTTT.

This clonotype showed up just a few times. This sequence joins TRBV14 and TRBJ1-2, with D possibly matching TRBD1 (6 bases). The CDR3 loop spans 13 amino acids. The V and J ends lost 5 bases and 2 bases respectively, with 9 bases between them. Per germline, CDR1 SGHDN and CDR2 FVKESK. CDR3 DNA: TGTGCCAGCAGCAACAGGGTAAACTATGGCTACACCTTC. Protein: CASSNRVNYGYTF.

This chain links TRBV7-2 with TRBJ1-2; unclear D gene. Germline V gene sequence: CDR1 SGHTA, CDR2 FQGNSA. V was clipped by 5 bases and J by 8 bases, with 15 bases between them. The CDR3 has 13 residues. The CDR3 here is CASSHGDPQGYTF. In DNA, the CDR3 is TGTGCCAGCAGCCACGGCGACCCCCAGGGCTACACCTTC.

This clonotype was observed a handful of times. The rearrangement uses TRBV7-2 and TRBJ2-2; tentative D call: TRBD1 (6 bases). With 3 bases removed from V and 4 bases from J, the gap between germline ends came to 9 bases. The CDR3 is 14 residues long. Germline V gives CDR1 SGHTA, CDR2 FQGNSA. CDR3 sequence (DNA): TGTGCCAGCAGCTTCCGGACAGTCACCGGGGAGCTGTTTTTT. Protein sequence: CASSFRTVTGELFF.

This clonotype was recorded at least ten times. This chain connects TRBV4-1 to TRBJ1-6, with D possibly matching TRBD1 (5 bases). The V end was cut by 6 bases, the J end by 1 base, with 10 bases between. The germline CDR1 and CDR2 sequences are MGHRA and YSYEKL. The CDR3 is 15 residues long. Written as DNA, the CDR3 is TGCGCCAGCAGGGGGGGGGTATCCTATAATTCACCCCTCCACTTT. This gives the protein CASRGGVSYNSPLHF.

The J gene is TRBJ2-7, the V gene TRBV27; D is perhaps TRBD2 (7 bases). Germline CDR1 is MNHEY and CDR2 is SMNVEV (reference sequence). V was pared by 2 bases and J by 1 base, with 12 bases between. The CDR3 loop spans 15 amino acids. For the CDR3, the DNA is TGTGCCAGCAGTTTAGGGGGGGCGGGATCCTACGAGCAGTACTTC. The encoded protein is CASSLGGAGSYEQYF.

The chain carries TRBV29-1 and TRBJ2-5, with no clear D. V was shortened by 0 bases and J by 3 bases, with 8 bases between the two germline ends. Germline loops: CDR1 SQVTM, CDR2 ANQGSEA. The CDR3 contains 13 residues. CDR3 protein: CSVEDRRKETQYF. Here the CDR3 DNA reads TGCAGCGTTGAAGATCGGCGGAAAGAGACCCAGTACTTC.

The chain uses TRBV7-9 and TRBJ2-7; perhaps TRBD1 as D (6 bases). V gave up 5 bases and J gave up 3 bases, with 14 bases separating them. The CDR3 length is 14 residues. Per the germline V gene, CDR1 is SEHNR and CDR2 is FQNEAQ (reference sequence). The CDR3 coding sequence is TGTGCCAGCAGCCACATAGGGGACAACTACGAGCAGTACTTC. Translated, it gives CASSHIGDNYEQYF.

This clonotype was counted at least ten times. The V call is TRBV4-2, the J call TRBJ1-1; D gene uncertain. The CDR3 covers 13 residues. Per the germline V gene, CDR1 is LGHNA and CDR2 is YNFKEQ. V lost 3 bases and J lost 8, with 13 bases in between. CDR3 sequence reads: CASSHQKGTEAFF. The CDR3 DNA reads TGTGCCAGCAGCCACCAAAAGGGCACCGAAGCTTTCTTT.

As DNA, the CDR3 is TGTGCCAGCAGCTTATTCGAGAGCACTGAAGAGACCCAGTACTTC. This encodes CASSLFESTEETQYF. V usage is TRBV7-3 and J usage is TRBJ2-5, with D unclear. Trimming took off 2 bases at V and 3 bases at J, with 13 bases between the two ends. The V gene's germline CDR1 is SGHTA and CDR2 FQGTGA. The CDR3 loop spans 15 amino acids.

This clonotype was detected only once. The chain combines TRBV7-8 with TRBJ2-2; tentative D call: TRBD1 (6 bases). Trimming pared 8 bases from V and 5 bases from J, leaving 21 bases between. This CDR3 has 16 amino acids. Per germline, CDR1 SGHVS and CDR2 FQNEAQ. The CDR3 sequence: CASGRRAGTKTGELFF. In nucleotides, the CDR3 is TGTGCCAGCGGACGGCGGGCAGGGACAAAAACCGGGGAGCTGTTTTTT.